The 17 T cell receptor beta chains listed next were all sequenced from one sample in a study of cytomegalovirus exposure and HLA in healthy donors. The study ran its PCR with 60 Vbeta and 13 Jbeta primers. The data were produced by immunoSEQ multiplex PCR, yet TCRdb's version contains in-frame clones alone and is incomplete. This sample yields about 170,000 clones, of which roughly 78% are seen a single time; 13% belongs to the top ten. Source material: PBMCs. All receptors come from a woman aged 45-60 years in good health and CMV-seropositive.

This clone was detected only once. The chain combines TRBV9 with TRBJ2-5; weak D call: TRBD2 (5 bases). Germline V lookup: CDR1 SGDLS, CDR2 YYNGEE. This CDR3 has 16 residues. Trimming took 0 bases from V and 1 from J, leaving 13 bases between them. This chain's CDR3 is CASSVGGATIQETQYF. CDR3 sequence (DNA): TGTGCCAGCAGCGTAGGTGGAGCGACTATCCAAGAGACCCAGTACTTC.

This chain uses TRBV6-5 with TRBJ1-1; TRBD1 aligns across 7 bases. The CDR3 has 13 residues. The J segment lost 3 bases and the V segment lost 2 bases, leaving 0 bases of the junction unmatched. Germline CDR1 and CDR2: MNHEY and SVGAGI. The CDR3 sequence: CASSYQGDTEAFF. The CDR3 region has the DNA TGTGCCAGCAGTTACCAGGGGGACACTGAAGCTTTCTTT.

The J gene is TRBJ2-7, the V gene TRBV5-5, with 10 nucleotides matching TRBD1. Germline V gene sequence: CDR1 SGHKS, CDR2 YYEKEE (reference sequence). V dropped 4 bases and J dropped 3; count of bases not matched to a gene: 7. This CDR3 is 15 amino acids long. The CDR3 spells CASSLMTGGFYEQYF. The CDR3 nucleotides are TGTGCCAGCAGCCTAATGACAGGGGGCTTCTACGAGCAGTACTTC.

The chain joins TRBV6-1 to TRBJ2-7; 8 nucleotides match TRBD1. Germline CDR1 reads MNHNS; CDR2 reads SASEGT. The CDR3 is 15 residues long. The V and J ends lost 3 bases and 7 bases, in that order; junction bases with no gene match: 11. CDR3 coding DNA: TGTGCCAGCAGTGACCCAGGACAGGGCGGCTTGGAGCAGTACTTC. Its translation: CASSDPGQGGLEQYF.

V is TRBV29-1 and J is TRBJ1-1; D gene uncertain. Germline V CDR1 and CDR2: SQVTM, ANQGSEA. The CDR3 contains 15 residues. Between the trimmed V and J ends, which lost 6 bases and 10 bases, there was a span of 27 bases. CDR3 nucleotide sequence: TGCAGCGTCAAAACCCAGGCGGGGTGGGGTAACGGAGCTTTCTTT. This codes for CSVKTQAGWGNGAFF. The whole variable domain, remainder taken from reference TRBV29-1 and TRBJ1-1, is SAVISQKPSRDICQRGTSLTIQCQVDSQVTMMFWYRQQPGQSLTLIATANQGSEATYESGFVIDKFPISRPNLTFSTLTVSNMSPEDSSIYLCSVKTQAGWGNGAFFGQGTRLTVV.

The genes are TRBV6-5 and TRBJ2-1; 8 bases fit TRBD1. V was pared by 2 bases and J by 9 bases, with 3 bases of the junction left unmatched. The germline V gene has CDR1 MNHEY and CDR2 SVGAGI. The CDR3 is made up of 13 amino acids. The CDR3 DNA follows: TGTGCCAGCAGTTACGGGACAGGAGGTGAGCAGTTCTTC. This translates into CASSYGTGGEQFF.

The chain uses TRBV30 and TRBJ1-3; D gene unclear. This CDR3 region has 16 residues. CDR1 and CDR2 (germline): GTSNPN, SVGIG (reference sequence). Trimming took 2 bases from V and 6 from J, leaving 20 bases between them. The CDR3 loop is CAWSSRPRSRVNTIYF. The CDR3 DNA reads as TGTGCCTGGAGTTCACGACCTCGATCCCGGGTAAACACCATATATTTT. Full variable domain (rest looked up from reference TRBV30 and TRBJ1-3): SQTIHQWPATLVQPVGSPLSLECTVEGTSNPNLYWYRQAAGRGLQLLFYSVGIGQISSEVPQNLSASRPQDRQFILSSKKLLLSDSGFYLCAWSSRPRSRVNTIYFGEGSWLTVV.

The chain carries TRBV28 and TRBJ2-3; 14 bases align to TRBD2. The CDR3 covers 17 residues. V was clipped by 6 bases and J by 4 bases; unmatched bases: 9. Looked up from germline, CDR1 is MDHEN and CDR2 is SYDVKM. CDR3 protein: CASSLGLAGGLSDTQYF. DNA of the CDR3: TGTGCCAGCAGCCTTGGACTAGCGGGGGGTTTGTCAGATACGCAGTATTTT.

This chain connects TRBV20-1 to TRBJ2-5; tentatively, D is TRBD2 (6 bases). This CDR3 contains 11 residues. The germline V gene has CDR1 DFQATT and CDR2 SNEGSKA (reference sequence). The CDR3 reads CSVEDYPTQYF. The CDR3 region has the DNA TGCAGCGTCGAGGACTACCCGACCCAGTACTTC.

This chain links TRBV9 with TRBJ2-3; possible D gene TRBD2, 6 bases. Per the germline V gene, CDR1 is SGDLS and CDR2 is YYNGEE. CDR3 length equals 15 residues. V was pared by 4 bases and J by 0 bases, with 12 bases between. The CDR3 nucleotides read TGTGCCAGCAGCCCTAGAGCGGGTAGCACAGATACGCAGTATTTT. This translates into CASSPRAGSTDTQYF. Based on the CDR3 plus reference TRBV9 and TRBJ2-3, the full variable domain is DSGVTQTPKHLITATGQRVTLRCSPRSGDLSVYWYQQSLDQGLQFLIQYYNGEERAKGNILERFSAQQFPDLHSELNLSSLELGDSALYFCASSPRAGSTDTQYFGPGTRLTVL.

The J gene is TRBJ1-1, the V gene TRBV10-3; 8 nucleotides agree with TRBD1. This CDR3 spans 12 amino acids. CDR1 is ENHRY, CDR2 SYGVKD, per germline. Unmatched junction bases numbered 5, after V lost 6 bases and J lost 8 bases. This chain's CDR3 is CAISQDRGEAFF. The CDR3 region has the DNA TGTGCCATCAGCCAAGACAGGGGAGAAGCTTTCTTT.

The chain links TRBV6-5 to TRBJ1-2, with TRBD1 as a possible D gene (6 bases). This CDR3 has 14 amino acids. Per germline, CDR1 MNHEY and CDR2 SVGAGI. V was pared by 9 bases and J by 2 bases, with 16 bases between. The CDR3 here is CASKETGLNYGYTF. The CDR3 DNA is TGTGCCAGTAAAGAAACAGGGCTAAACTATGGCTACACCTTC.

The V gene is TRBV5-6, the J gene TRBJ2-3; tentatively, D is TRBD2 (7 bases). Trimming shortened V by 4 bases and J by 3 bases, and 24 bases separated the two germline ends. CDR1 and CDR2 (germline): SGHDT, YYEEEE. The CDR3 sequence is 18 residues long. The CDR3 DNA sequence: TGTGCCAGCAGCCTCCGGGGGGCCTTTACCCCCGGGACAGATACGCAGTATTTT. This translates into CASSLRGAFTPGTDTQYF.

This chain joins TRBV2 and TRBJ1-5; D not certain. V gave up 4 bases and J gave up 4 bases, with 8 bases separating them. From germline, CDR1 is SNHLY and CDR2 FYNNEI. The CDR3 has 13 amino acids. The CDR3 region has the DNA TGTGCCAGCAGTGTATTGGCAAATCAGCCCCAGCATTTT. The encoded protein is CASSVLANQPQHF. Complete variable domain (other parts from reference TRBV2 and TRBJ1-5): EPEVTQTPSHQVTQMGQEVILRCVPISNHLYFYWYRQILGQKVEFLVSFYNNEISEKSEIFDDQFSVERPDGSNFTLKIRSTKLEDSAMYFCASSVLANQPQHFGDGTRLSIL.

This chain joins TRBV27 and TRBJ2-7; D might be TRBD2 (5 bases). The CDR3 runs to 14 residues. Trimming pared 1 base from V and 0 bases from J, leaving 7 bases between. Germline CDR1 is MNHEY and CDR2 is SMNVEV (reference sequence). As DNA, the CDR3 is TGTGCCAGCAGTTTATGGGCGGGCTCCTACGAGCAGTACTTC. The encoded protein is CASSLWAGSYEQYF.

This clone was seen a handful of times. The chain links TRBV5-4 to TRBJ2-3, with 8 nucleotides matching TRBD1. The CDR3 consists of 13 residues. Trimming took 2 bases from V and 4 from J; bases not matched to a gene: 0. The germline gives CDR1 SGHNT, CDR2 YYREEE (reference sequence). CDR3 nucleotide sequence: TGTGCCAGCAGCTTACAGGGGGCAGATACGCAGTATTTT. Protein product: CASSLQGADTQYF.

The chain couples TRBV27 to TRBJ2-7; TRBD1 agrees at 7 bases. Per the germline V gene, CDR1 is MNHEY and CDR2 is SMNVEV (reference sequence). Unmatched junction bases numbered 11, after V lost 4 bases and J lost 2 bases. This CDR3 is 16 amino acids long. In DNA, the CDR3 is TGTGCCAGCAGTTCCTCACAGGGGCCCCAAACCTACGAGCAGTACTTC. Its protein product is CASSSSQGPQTYEQYF.